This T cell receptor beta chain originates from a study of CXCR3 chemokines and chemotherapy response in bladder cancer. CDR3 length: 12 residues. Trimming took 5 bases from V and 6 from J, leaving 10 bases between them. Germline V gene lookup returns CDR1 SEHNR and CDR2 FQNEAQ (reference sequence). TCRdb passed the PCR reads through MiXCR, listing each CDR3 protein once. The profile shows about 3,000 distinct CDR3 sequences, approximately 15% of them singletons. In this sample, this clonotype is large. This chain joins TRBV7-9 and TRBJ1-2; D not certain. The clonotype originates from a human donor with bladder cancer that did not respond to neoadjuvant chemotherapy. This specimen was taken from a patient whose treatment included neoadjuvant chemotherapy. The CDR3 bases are TGTGCCAGCAGCCAAGCAAGGGATGGCTACACCTTC. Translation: CASSQARDGYTF. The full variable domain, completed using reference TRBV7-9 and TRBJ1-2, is DTGVSQNPRHKITKRGQNVTFRCDPISEHNRLYWYRQTLGQGPEFLTYFQNEAQLEKSRLLSDRFSAERPKGSFSTLEIQRTEQGDSAMYLCASSQARDGYTFGSGTRLTVV.